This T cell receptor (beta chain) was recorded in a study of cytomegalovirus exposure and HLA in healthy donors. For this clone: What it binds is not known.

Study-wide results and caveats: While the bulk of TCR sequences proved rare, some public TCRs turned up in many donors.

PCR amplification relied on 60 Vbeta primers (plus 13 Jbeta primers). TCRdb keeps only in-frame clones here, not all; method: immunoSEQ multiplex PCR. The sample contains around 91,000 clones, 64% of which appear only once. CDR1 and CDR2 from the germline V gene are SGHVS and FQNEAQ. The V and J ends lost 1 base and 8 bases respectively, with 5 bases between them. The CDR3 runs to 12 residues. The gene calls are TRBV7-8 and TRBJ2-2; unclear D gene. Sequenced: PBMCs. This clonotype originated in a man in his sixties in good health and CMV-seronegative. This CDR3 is CASSLGPGELFF. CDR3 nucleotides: TGTGCCAGCAGCTTAGGTCCAGGGGAGCTGTTTTTT.